A selection of T cell receptor beta chains follows, all from one sample in a study of T cell responses to AZD1222 COVID-19 vaccine. Measured with immunoSEQ multiplex PCR; TCRdb has only the in-frame clones, and not every one. The sample has some 84,000 clones, just over 85% seen once; the top ten hold 7.9%. The sample was peripheral blood, taken on day 0 of AZD1222 vaccination. The receptor set was obtained from an adult in good health. CDR3s include the opening cysteine and the closing phenylalanine or tryptophan. Each record gives: J gene, clone size, V gene, D gene, CDR3 protein, CDR3 DNA. D genes are given only for firm matches. Not every row has a clone size; where given, it reads once, few, many or a size class.

J: TRBJ1-2; size: NA; V: TRBV30; D: NA; CDR3: CAWNLVGHGYTF; DNA: TGTGCCTGGAACCTGGTGGGCCATGGCTACACCTTC
J: TRBJ2-3; size: NA; V: TRBV7-2; D: NA; CDR3: CASVCSWGLAEFCTQYF; DNA: TGTGCCAGCGTCTGTAGCTGGGGGTTAGCGGAGTTCTGTACGCAGTATTTT
J: TRBJ2-3; size: once; V: TRBV6-2/TRBV6-3; D: NA; CDR3: CASSYGSTDTQYF; DNA: TGTGCCAGCAGTTATGGTAGCACAGATACGCAGTATTTT
J: TRBJ1-5; size: NA; V: TRBV7-9; D: TRBD1; CDR3: CASSSVRGGRFNQPQHF; DNA: TGTGCCAGCAGCTCGGTCAGGGGGGGCAGATTCAATCAGCCCCAGCATTTT
J: TRBJ1-1; size: NA; V: TRBV19; D: NA; CDR3: CASSMGANAFF; DNA: TGTGCCAGTAGTATGGGTGCGAACGCTTTCTTT
J: TRBJ2-7; size: once; V: TRBV7-9; D: NA; CDR3: CASSLLVGASYEQYF; DNA: TGTGCCAGCAGCTTATTGGTGGGGGCCTCCTACGAGCAGTACTTC
J: TRBJ1-1; size: NA; V: TRBV7-3; D: NA; CDR3: CASSPGWGTEAFF; DNA: TGTGCCAGCAGCCCCGGATGGGGGACTGAAGCTTTCTTT
J: TRBJ1-1; size: NA; V: TRBV7-9; D: NA; CDR3: CASSLRDLERNTEAFF; DNA: TGTGCCAGCAGCTTGCGGGATCTTGAAAGGAACACTGAAGCTTTCTTT
J: TRBJ1-2; size: few; V: TRBV5-5; D: NA; CDR3: CASSLAAGRDYGYTF; DNA: TGTGCCAGCAGCTTGGCGGCAGGGCGGGACTATGGCTACACCTTC
J: TRBJ1-2; size: NA; V: TRBV28; D: NA; CDR3: CASSLSRYGYTF; DNA: TGTGCCAGCAGCCTATCCCGCTATGGCTACACCTTC
J: TRBJ2-3; size: NA; V: TRBV5-6; D: TRBD1; CDR3: CASSRQGSSDTQYF; DNA: TGTGCCAGCAGCCGACAGGGTAGCTCAGATACGCAGTATTTT
J: TRBJ1-4; size: NA; V: TRBV30; D: TRBD1; CDR3: CAWSVATGGLEKLFF; DNA: TGTGCCTGGAGTGTTGCGACAGGGGGTTTAGAAAAACTGTTTTTT
J: TRBJ1-5; size: NA; V: TRBV7-2; D: NA; CDR3: CASSPGGRQGQPQHF; DNA: TGTGCCAGCAGCCCCGGCGGCAGGCAGGGTCAGCCCCAGCATTTT
J: TRBJ1-2; size: NA; V: TRBV2; D: NA; CDR3: CASREGFDAGYGYTF; DNA: TGTGCCAGCAGGGAGGGGTTTGATGCGGGCTATGGCTACACCTTC
J: TRBJ1-6; size: NA; V: TRBV5-1; D: NA; CDR3: CASSSDGDLRTSPLHF; DNA: TGCGCCAGCAGCTCAGACGGGGACCTCAGGACTTCACCCCTCCACTTT
J: TRBJ2-7; size: NA; V: TRBV28; D: TRBD2; CDR3: CASTRLGLAGQSSYEQYF; DNA: TGTGCCAGCACCAGACTTGGACTAGCGGGCCAAAGCTCCTACGAGCAGTACTTC
J: TRBJ1-2; size: NA; V: TRBV7-9; D: NA; CDR3: CASSSGDYGYTF; DNA: TGTGCCAGCAGCTCAGGGGATTATGGCTACACCTTC
J: TRBJ1-1; size: few; V: TRBV27; D: NA; CDR3: CASSFAGVNTEAFF; DNA: TGTGCCAGCAGTTTTGCGGGGGTGAACACTGAAGCTTTCTTT
J: TRBJ1-4; size: NA; V: TRBV11-2; D: NA; CDR3: CASSITGFWAF; DNA: TGTGCCAGCAGCATCACAGGGTTCTGGGCCTTT
J: TRBJ1-2; size: NA; V: TRBV18; D: NA; CDR3: CASSPTTDYGYTF; DNA: TGTGCCAGCTCACCAACGACAGACTATGGCTACACCTTC
J: TRBJ2-1; size: NA; V: TRBV9; D: NA; CDR3: CASSVSPPGLPSSYNEQFF; DNA: TGTGCCAGCAGCGTATCGCCCCCAGGGCTCCCCAGCTCCTACAATGAGCAGTTCTTC
J: TRBJ2-1; size: once; V: TRBV7-3; D: TRBD2; CDR3: CASSSLAGYNEQFF; DNA: TGTGCCAGCAGCTCACTAGCGGGTTACAATGAGCAGTTCTTC
J: TRBJ2-1; size: NA; V: TRBV7-2; D: NA; CDR3: CASSLAEQPYSEQFF; DNA: TGTGCCAGCAGCTTAGCGGAGCAACCCTACAGTGAGCAGTTCTTC
J: TRBJ2-5; size: NA; V: TRBV12-5; D: NA; CDR3: CASGPLHLGTQYF; DNA: TGTGCTAGTGGTCCTCTGCACTTGGGGACCCAGTACTTC
J: TRBJ1-5; size: NA; V: TRBV12-3/TRBV12-4; D: NA; CDR3: CASSLDGARPQHF; DNA: TGTGCCAGCAGTTTAGACGGGGCGCGGCCCCAGCATTTT
J: TRBJ1-1; size: NA; V: TRBV24-1; D: NA; CDR3: CATSGGEDTEAFF; DNA: TGTGCCACCAGTGGAGGGGAGGACACTGAAGCTTTCTTT
J: TRBJ2-1; size: NA; V: TRBV6-5; D: NA; CDR3: CASSSRQSVDNEQFF; DNA: TGTGCCAGCAGTTCTCGGCAGTCCGTAGACAATGAGCAGTTCTTC
J: TRBJ1-3; size: NA; V: TRBV13; D: NA; CDR3: CASSSRDSGGNTIYF; DNA: TGTGCCAGCAGCTCACGGGACTCAGGAGGAAACACCATATATTTT
J: TRBJ1-1; size: NA; V: TRBV28; D: NA; CDR3: CASRKGGSSDEAFF; DNA: TGTGCCAGCAGGAAGGGGGGGTCCTCAGATGAAGCTTTCTTT
J: TRBJ2-7; size: few; V: TRBV5-4; D: TRBD1; CDR3: CASSPQGAPYYEQYF; DNA: TGTGCCAGCAGCCCACAGGGGGCGCCTTACTACGAGCAGTACTTC
J: TRBJ2-3; size: NA; V: TRBV12-3/TRBV12-4; D: TRBD1; CDR3: CASSAGTGDTQYF; DNA: TGTGCCAGCAGTGCCGGGACAGGGGATACGCAGTATTTT
J: TRBJ2-3; size: NA; V: TRBV7-2; D: NA; CDR3: CASSLDLVIDTQYF; DNA: TGTGCCAGCAGCTTAGACCTAGTAATAGATACGCAGTATTTT
J: TRBJ2-2; size: NA; V: TRBV6-4; D: NA; CDR3: CASSDSGWELFF; DNA: TGTGCCAGCAGTGACTCAGGCTGGGAGCTGTTTTTT
J: TRBJ1-3; size: NA; V: TRBV3-1/TRBV3-2; D: NA; CDR3: CASSQGGRIAGNTIYF; DNA: TGTGCCAGCAGCCAAGGAGGACGGATTGCTGGAAACACCATATATTTT
J: TRBJ2-2; size: NA; V: TRBV24-1; D: NA; CDR3: CATNSPGAGELFF; DNA: TGTGCCACCAACTCCCCGGGAGCCGGGGAGCTGTTTTTT
J: TRBJ1-1; size: NA; V: TRBV30; D: NA; CDR3: CACLAREGTEAFF; DNA: TGTGCCTGCCTTGCCAGGGAGGGCACTGAAGCTTTCTTT
J: TRBJ2-1; size: NA; V: TRBV5-6; D: TRBD2; CDR3: CASSSILAGSVGNEQFF; DNA: TGTGCCAGCAGCTCTATACTAGCGGGTTCCGTGGGGAATGAGCAGTTCTTC
J: TRBJ2-5; size: NA; V: TRBV2; D: TRBD2; CDR3: CASSVGLAGGMETQYF; DNA: TGTGCCAGCAGTGTGGGACTAGCGGGAGGGATGGAGACCCAGTACTTC
J: TRBJ2-1; size: NA; V: TRBV7-9; D: NA; CDR3: CASRLSREYNEQFF; DNA: TGTGCCAGCAGATTGAGTCGCGAGTACAATGAGCAGTTCTTC
J: TRBJ1-2; size: NA; V: TRBV7-2; D: TRBD1; CDR3: CASSTGSGRGRVYGYTF; DNA: TGTGCCAGCAGCACCGGATCGGGCAGGGGGAGAGTCTATGGCTACACCTTC
J: TRBJ1-6; size: NA; V: TRBV3-1/TRBV3-2; D: NA; CDR3: CASSQDRGRDSPLHF; DNA: TGTGCCAGCAGCCAAGATCGAGGAAGGGATTCACCCCTCCACTTT
J: TRBJ2-2; size: NA; V: TRBV7-9; D: NA; CDR3: CASSLTGKATGELFF; DNA: TGTGCCAGCAGCCTAACGGGGAAGGCGACCGGGGAGCTGTTTTTT
J: TRBJ1-1; size: NA; V: TRBV3-1/TRBV3-2; D: NA; CDR3: CASSQVLPGGGTEAFF; DNA: TGTGCCAGCAGCCAAGTTCTCCCCGGGGGTGGTACTGAAGCTTTCTTT
J: TRBJ2-7; size: NA; V: TRBV5-5; D: TRBD1; CDR3: CASSSKTGAYEQYF; DNA: TGTGCCAGCAGCTCCAAGACAGGGGCCTACGAGCAGTACTTC
J: TRBJ2-5; size: once; V: TRBV28; D: TRBD2; CDR3: CASSTPKRGQETQYF; DNA: TGTGCCAGCAGTACCCCTAAGCGGGGGCAAGAGACCCAGTACTTC
J: TRBJ2-7; size: NA; V: TRBV7-9; D: TRBD2; CDR3: CASSPLTSGRIYEQYF; DNA: TGTGCCAGCAGCCCCCTGACTAGCGGGAGAATCTACGAGCAGTACTTC
J: TRBJ2-1; size: NA; V: TRBV28; D: NA; CDR3: CASSLSGINEQFF; DNA: TGTGCCAGCAGTTTATCCGGGATCAATGAGCAGTTCTTC
J: TRBJ1-1; size: NA; V: TRBV5-6; D: NA; CDR3: CASSLYGATEAFF; DNA: TGTGCCAGCAGCTTGTACGGAGCTACTGAAGCTTTCTTT
J: TRBJ2-5; size: NA; V: TRBV3-1/TRBV3-2; D: NA; CDR3: CASGQETQYF; DNA: TGTGCCAGCGGACAAGAGACCCAGTACTTC
J: TRBJ2-3; size: NA; V: TRBV5-1; D: NA; CDR3: CASSFEASDTQYF; DNA: TGCGCCAGCAGCTTCGAAGCTTCAGATACGCAGTATTTT
J: TRBJ1-1; size: NA; V: TRBV19; D: NA; CDR3: CAASWGDTEAFF; DNA: TGTGCCGCTTCGTGGGGGGACACTGAAGCTTTCTTT
J: TRBJ1-3; size: NA; V: TRBV4-3; D: NA; CDR3: CASSQERGNTIYF; DNA: TGCGCCAGCAGCCAAGAGAGGGGAAACACCATATATTTT
J: TRBJ1-3; size: NA; V: TRBV5-1; D: TRBD1; CDR3: CASSLAGTVRGNTIYF; DNA: TGCGCCAGCAGCTTGGCCGGGACAGTGAGAGGAAACACCATATATTTT
J: TRBJ1-6; size: NA; V: TRBV10-3; D: TRBD1; CDR3: CAISAGTGLLPLHF; DNA: TGTGCCATCAGTGCCGGGACAGGATTGTTACCCCTCCACTTT